This T cell receptor beta chain stems from a study of CD8 T cells in Susac syndrome. Study results and limitations: By the study's own acknowledgment, its TCR sequencing and HLA analysis included relatively few individuals.

Trimming removed 7 bases at V and 0 bases at J, with 10 bases between. CDR1 is DFQATT, CDR2 SNEGSKA, per germline (reference sequence). The CDR3 extends over 13 amino acids. Worth noting for this clonotype: Antigen unknown.

FACS was used to enrich TEMRA cells, whereas the CD8+ and CD4+ T cells were obtained by negative isolation. cDNA came from about 0.5 to 1 ug RNA primed by random hexamers. The method of amplification for TCR beta CDR3 was immunoSEQ multiplex PCR, covering 54 Vbeta and 13 Jbeta. MiXCR was run by TCRdb on the immunoSEQ multiplex PCR reads, yielding one entry per CDR3 protein. The data hold over 300,000 distinct CDR3 sequences, with about 90% observed a single time. This clonotype originated in a human donor with multiple sclerosis. The sequenced sample was CD4+ T cells from PBMCs. The chain combines TRBV20-1 with TRBJ2-4, with no clear D. Written as DNA, the CDR3 is TGCAGTGGGATAAAACTAGCCAAAAACATTCAGTACTTC. Its translation: CSGIKLAKNIQYF.